The 25 T cell receptor beta chains listed next were all sequenced from one sample in a study of cytotoxic CD8 clonotypes in ibrutinib-treated CLL. Produced via immunoSEQ multiplex PCR; TCRdb's table is partial and in-frame only. Among more than 200,000 clones, 70% were seen once, and the ten largest hold more than 4.5%. The sequencing used PBMCs, collected after 12 months of ibrutinib treatment. These receptors all come from a human donor with chronic lymphocytic leukemia.

The rearrangement links TRBV19 to TRBJ2-7; D might be TRBD1 or TRBD2, each matching 5 bases. Per germline, CDR1 LNHDA and CDR2 SQIVND (reference sequence). Trimming pared 5 bases from V and 5 bases from J, leaving 10 bases between. There are 12 residues in the CDR3. The CDR3 bases are TGTGCCAGTAGTTATGGGGGACACGAGCAGTACTTC. Its protein is CASSYGGHEQYF.

The chain recombines TRBV7-3 with TRBJ2-7; unclear D gene. The CDR3 is 13 residues long. In germline, CDR1 is SGHTA, CDR2 FQGTGA. Trimming took off 1 base at V and 4 bases at J, with 8 bases between the two ends. The CDR3 here is CASSLIAEYEQYF. The CDR3 DNA reads TGTGCCAGCAGCTTAATCGCGGAGTACGAGCAGTACTTC.

The V call is TRBV7-8, the J call TRBJ2-5; D is undetermined. Trimming removed 3 bases at V and 5 bases at J, with 10 bases between. The V gene's germline CDR1 is SGHVS and CDR2 FQNEAQ. The CDR3 contains 13 residues. Here the CDR3 reads CASSLGLGETQYF. CDR3 coding DNA: TGTGCCAGCAGCTTGGGCCTTGGGGAGACCCAGTACTTC.

The CDR3, as DNA: TGTGCCAGCAGTCCTAATGGCCTCGGGGTCAATGAGCAGTTCTTC. Translation gives CASSPNGLGVNEQFF. The chain is built from TRBV28 and TRBJ2-1; TRBD2 might be the D (5 bases). This CDR3 is 15 amino acids long. Trimming shortened V by 5 bases and J by 6 bases, and 17 bases separated the two germline ends. CDR1 and CDR2 from the germline V gene are MDHEN and SYDVKM.

The chain couples TRBV28 to TRBJ2-2, with a tentative D call TRBD2 (5 bases). The CDR3 loop spans 16 amino acids. V lost 6 bases to trimming and J lost 4 bases, with 18 bases between them. Germline CDR1 reads MDHEN; CDR2 reads SYDVKM. As DNA, the CDR3 is TGTGCCAGCAGAGAACACGGGCTAGAGGGCACCGGGGAGCTGTTTTTT. Translation: CASREHGLEGTGELFF.

The chain couples TRBV10-3 to TRBJ1-4; 7 bases match TRBD1. The V segment lost 4 bases and the J segment 2 bases; nucleotides outside the gene matches: 1. This CDR3 has 14 amino acids. The V gene's germline CDR1 is ENHRY and CDR2 SYGVKD. For the CDR3, the DNA is TGTGCCATCAGTGCGGGACAGACTAATGAAAAACTGTTTTTT. Its protein is CAISAGQTNEKLFF.

This chain uses TRBV6-5 with TRBJ1-6; 7 nucleotides align to TRBD1. The V and J ends lost 7 bases and 9 bases, in that order; junction bases with no gene match: 12. The germline CDR1 and CDR2 sequences are MNHEY and SVGAGI. The CDR3 is 15 residues long. This CDR3 is CASTTYGTVVSPLHF. In nucleotides, the CDR3 is TGTGCCAGCACCACTTACGGGACAGTGGTTTCACCCCTCCACTTT.

V is TRBV9 and J is TRBJ2-1; the D is unclear. CDR3 length equals 13 residues. Germline CDR1 reads SGDLS; CDR2 reads YYNGEE. The ends were cut back, 4 bases at V and 9 bases at J, with 14 bases in the middle. In DNA form, the CDR3 reads TGTGCCAGCAGCTTAAGTGGTCGCAGTGAGCAGTTCTTC. Protein product: CASSLSGRSEQFF.

The chain uses TRBV18 and TRBJ1-2, with 8 bases fitting TRBD1. This CDR3 is 15 amino acids long. With 2 bases clipped from V and 4 bases from J, the junction kept 6 bases outside the gene matches. Looked up from germline, CDR1 is KGHSH and CDR2 is LQKENI. The CDR3 nucleotides are TGTGCCAGCTCACCAGGACAGGGAACGCCCTATGGCTACACCTTC. Translation: CASSPGQGTPYGYTF. Drawing the rest from reference TRBV18 and TRBJ1-2, the complete variable domain is NAGVMQNPRHLVRRRGQEARLRCSPMKGHSHVYWYRQLPEEGLKFMVYLQKENIIDESGMPKERFSAEFPKEGPSILRIQQVVRGDSAAYFCASSPGQGTPYGYTFGSGTRLTVV.

The chain is built from TRBV6-1 and TRBJ2-7; D gene ambiguous. Per the germline V gene, CDR1 is MNHNS and CDR2 is SASEGT. Trimming removed 7 bases at V and 0 bases at J, with 13 bases between. This CDR3 contains 14 residues. The CDR3, as DNA: TGTGCCAGCATAGGCAGGTTGAGCTCCTACGAGCAGTACTTC. As protein: CASIGRLSSYEQYF.

The chain has TRBV9 and TRBJ2-3; tentative D call: TRBD2 (7 bases). The CDR3 has 15 residues. The germline V gene has CDR1 SGDLS and CDR2 YYNGEE. V lost 4 bases and J 6 bases, leaving 18 bases between the germline ends. Here the CDR3 reads CASSPRAGASDTQYF. The CDR3 region has the DNA TGTGCCAGCAGCCCCCGCGCGGGGGCGTCTGATACGCAGTATTTT.

The rearrangement links TRBV5-1 to TRBJ2-7; D unclear. Germline V gives CDR1 SGHRS, CDR2 YFSETQ. The CDR3 contains 12 residues. Trimming removed 4 bases from V and 7 bases from J, with 12 bases in between. The CDR3 loop reads CASSGVVYEQYF. The CDR3 region has the DNA TGCGCCAGCAGCGGGGTTGTCTATGAGCAGTACTTC.

The CDR3 reads CSVASIRGSSYNEQFF. The CDR3, as DNA: TGCAGCGTTGCATCGATCCGAGGAAGCTCCTACAATGAGCAGTTCTTC. The gene calls are TRBV29-1 and TRBJ2-1; D not resolved. The CDR3 length is 16 residues. Trimming cost V 4 bases and J 0 bases, with 16 bases left between them. Germline V gene sequence: CDR1 SQVTM, CDR2 ANQGSEA.

CDR3 sequence (DNA): TGCGCCAGCAGGCTAACGGACTTGCTGGCAGATACGCAGTATTTT. Protein sequence: CASRLTDLLADTQYF. The chain combines TRBV10-2 with TRBJ2-3; D is possibly TRBD2 (5 bases). The CDR3 is made up of 15 amino acids. In germline, CDR1 is WSHSY, CDR2 SAAADI. Trimming shortened V by 6 bases and J by 4 bases, and 17 bases separated the two germline ends.

V and J are TRBV28 and TRBJ2-3; 10 bases are shared with TRBD2. This CDR3 has 20 amino acids. Germline lookup yields CDR1 MDHEN and CDR2 SYDVKM. The ends lost 7 bases at V and 2 bases at J; junction bases unmatched: 21. CDR3 nucleotide sequence: TGTGCCAGCACTCATCCTAGGGGGCGGGTAGCGGGAGGTTTCACAGATACGCAGTATTTT. Translating it yields CASTHPRGRVAGGFTDTQYF.

The CDR3 nucleotides read TGCGCCAGCAGCTTGGCCGGGGGACGCAAAGAAAAACTGTTTTTT. This codes for CASSLAGGRKEKLFF. The chain combines TRBV5-1 with TRBJ1-4; TRBD1 might be the D (5 bases). From germline, CDR1 is SGHRS and CDR2 YFSETQ. The CDR3 covers 15 residues. V lost 0 bases, J lost 8 bases, and 14 bases lay in between.

This chain uses TRBV6-6 with TRBJ2-7; 11 bases map to TRBD1. Germline V CDR1 and CDR2: MNHNY, SVGAGI (reference sequence). The V segment lost 5 bases and the J segment 4 bases; nucleotides outside the gene matches: 7. The CDR3 is 15 residues long. CDR3 loop: CASSTGTGGTYEQYF. The CDR3 nucleotides are TGTGCCAGCAGTACGGGGACAGGGGGAACATACGAGCAGTACTTC.

The chain couples TRBV19 to TRBJ2-1; D remains unclear. This CDR3 has 12 residues. Trimming took 3 bases from V and 7 from J, leaving 7 bases between them. Germline CDR1 reads LNHDA; CDR2 reads SQIVND (reference sequence). This CDR3 is CASSMSANEQFF. DNA for the CDR3: TGTGCCAGTAGTATGTCCGCGAATGAGCAGTTCTTC.

In DNA, the CDR3 is TGTGCCTGGAGCCTTAAAGGGGGCACCGGGGAGCTGTTTTTT. Translating it yields CAWSLKGGTGELFF. V usage is TRBV30 and J usage is TRBJ2-2; D possibly corresponds to TRBD1 (6 bases). The CDR3 contains 14 residues. Germline lookup yields CDR1 GTSNPN and CDR2 SVGIG (reference sequence). The V and J ends lost 3 bases and 4 bases respectively, with 12 bases between them. The variable domain in full, with the rest retrieved from reference TRBV30 and TRBJ2-2, is SQTIHQWPATLVQPVGSPLSLECTVEGTSNPNLYWYRQAAGRGLQLLFYSVGIGQISSEVPQNLSASRPQDRQFILSSKKLLLSDSGFYLCAWSLKGGTGELFFGEGSRLTVL.

Regarding this clone: Other DNA sequences from this sample encode an identical CDR3 as well. DNA of the CDR3: TGTGCCAGCAGCTTATATACTGATACGCAGTATTTT. Its translation is CASSLYTDTQYF. The chain couples TRBV7-2 to TRBJ2-3; the D is unclear. The V and J ends lost 2 bases and 6 bases respectively, with 6 bases between them. This CDR3 contains 12 residues. The germline gives CDR1 SGHTA, CDR2 FQGNSA.

The gene calls are TRBV19 and TRBJ2-3, with D possibly matching TRBD2 (5 bases). The V end lost 5 bases, the J end lost 4 bases, and 10 bases lay between the germline ends. This CDR3 has 13 amino acids. Germline V lookup: CDR1 LNHDA, CDR2 SQIVND (reference sequence). The CDR3: CASSSPGSDTQYF. The CDR3 region has the DNA TGTGCCAGTAGTTCCCCGGGGTCAGATACGCAGTATTTT.

The V call is TRBV6-6, the J call TRBJ2-7, with 8 nucleotides matching TRBD1. CDR3 length: 14 residues. After removal of 5 bases from V and 0 bases from J, the junction contained 3 bases not matched to a gene. From germline, CDR1 is MNHNY and CDR2 SVGAGI (reference sequence). Here the CDR3 reads CASSPRGPSYEQYF. Here the CDR3 DNA reads TGTGCCAGCAGTCCCAGGGGGCCCTCCTACGAGCAGTACTTC.

This clone was counted a few times. This chain links TRBV15 with TRBJ2-1; possibly TRBD1 for D (5 bases). CDR1 is LNHNV, CDR2 YYDKDF, per germline (reference sequence). V lost 0 bases, J lost 7 bases, and 16 bases lay in between. The CDR3 has 16 residues. The CDR3 bases are TGTGCCACCAGCAGAGATCGTTGGGGCAGACAAAATGAGCAGTTCTTC. Translation gives CATSRDRWGRQNEQFF.

The chain carries TRBV5-6 and TRBJ2-7; D unclear. The V gene lost 6 bases and the J gene lost 2 bases, with 15 bases spanning the gap. CDR1 is SGHDT and CDR2 is YYEEEE in the germline V gene. This CDR3 spans 14 amino acids. The CDR3 sequence: CASTPGGGAYEQYF. In DNA form, the CDR3 reads TGTGCCAGCACCCCGGGCGGCGGAGCCTACGAGCAGTACTTC.

The chain uses TRBV30 and TRBJ2-7; tentative D call: TRBD2 (6 bases). The CDR3 extends over 16 amino acids. Germline CDR1 and CDR2: GTSNPN and SVGIG (reference sequence). The V end lost 0 bases, the J end lost 2 bases, and 17 bases lay between the germline ends. The CDR3 here is CAWSVRLGTLPYEQYF. The DNA of the CDR3 is TGTGCCTGGAGTGTAAGGTTAGGGACTTTACCCTACGAGCAGTACTTC. Full variable domain (remainder filled in from reference TRBV30 and TRBJ2-7): SQTIHQWPATLVQPVGSPLSLECTVEGTSNPNLYWYRQAAGRGLQLLFYSVGIGQISSEVPQNLSASRPQDRQFILSSKKLLLSDSGFYLCAWSVRLGTLPYEQYFGPGTRLTVT.